This TCR beta chain was documented in a study of blood T cell repertoires in COVID-19. Study-wide context: COVID-19 samples from acute and convalescent phases originated in the United States, Italy and Spain. T cells, B-cell-depleted T cells, or PBMCs provided the cDNA or gDNA that served as material.

The CDR3 has 13 amino acids. Germline assignment: CDR1 SGHKS and CDR2 YYEKEE (reference sequence). The V end was cut by 6 bases, the J end by 2 bases, with 11 bases between. Per the original methods: By means of reference gene primer amplification, nucleated cell counts were estimated. Sequencing was performed with immunoSEQ multiplex PCR; in TCRdb, only in-frame clones are kept and a portion is missing. The V and J calls and clone size were taken over from that table, and D and trimming were inferred from the DNA. The sample records 20,000 to 30,000 clones, about 91% being singletons. This clone was recorded once.

The sample consisted of peripheral blood. The J gene is TRBJ1-2, the V gene TRBV5-5; D call uncertain. The origin of this receptor is a human donor in a cohort sampled during active COVID-19. The CDR3 spells CASNGEANYGYTF. The CDR3 nucleotides read TGTGCCAGCAACGGGGAGGCCAACTATGGCTACACCTTC.